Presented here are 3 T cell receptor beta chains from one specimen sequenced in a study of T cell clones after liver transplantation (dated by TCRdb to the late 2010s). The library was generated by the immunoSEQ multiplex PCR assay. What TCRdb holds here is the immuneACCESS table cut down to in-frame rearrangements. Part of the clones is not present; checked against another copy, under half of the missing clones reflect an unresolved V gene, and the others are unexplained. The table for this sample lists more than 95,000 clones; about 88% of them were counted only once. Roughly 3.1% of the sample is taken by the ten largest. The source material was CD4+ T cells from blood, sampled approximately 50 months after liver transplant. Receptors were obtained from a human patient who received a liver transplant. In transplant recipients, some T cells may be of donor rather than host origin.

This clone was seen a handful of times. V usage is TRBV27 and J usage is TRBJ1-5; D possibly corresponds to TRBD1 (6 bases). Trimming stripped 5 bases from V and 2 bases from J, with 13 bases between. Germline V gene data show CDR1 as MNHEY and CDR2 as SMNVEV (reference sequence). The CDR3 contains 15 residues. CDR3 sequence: CASSLGGGGNQPQHF. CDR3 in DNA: TGTGCCAGCAGTCTAGGGGGGGGAGGCAATCAGCCCCAGCATTTT.

CDR3 bases: TGCGCCAGCAGCTTGGGAAGCGTCTCTGGGGCCAACGTCCTGACTTTC. Its protein is CASSLGSVSGANVLTF. The chain has TRBV5-1 and TRBJ2-6; D call uncertain. The CDR3 runs 16 residues. CDR1 is SGHRS, CDR2 YFSETQ, per germline. Trimming removed 0 bases at V and 0 bases at J, with 7 bases between.

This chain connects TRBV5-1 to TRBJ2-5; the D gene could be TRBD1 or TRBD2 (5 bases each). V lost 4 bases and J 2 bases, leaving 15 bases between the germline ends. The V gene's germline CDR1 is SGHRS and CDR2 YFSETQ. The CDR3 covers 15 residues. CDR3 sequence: CASSPGTATQETQYF. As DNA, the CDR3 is TGCGCCAGCAGCCCTGGGACGGCCACTCAAGAGACCCAGTACTTC.